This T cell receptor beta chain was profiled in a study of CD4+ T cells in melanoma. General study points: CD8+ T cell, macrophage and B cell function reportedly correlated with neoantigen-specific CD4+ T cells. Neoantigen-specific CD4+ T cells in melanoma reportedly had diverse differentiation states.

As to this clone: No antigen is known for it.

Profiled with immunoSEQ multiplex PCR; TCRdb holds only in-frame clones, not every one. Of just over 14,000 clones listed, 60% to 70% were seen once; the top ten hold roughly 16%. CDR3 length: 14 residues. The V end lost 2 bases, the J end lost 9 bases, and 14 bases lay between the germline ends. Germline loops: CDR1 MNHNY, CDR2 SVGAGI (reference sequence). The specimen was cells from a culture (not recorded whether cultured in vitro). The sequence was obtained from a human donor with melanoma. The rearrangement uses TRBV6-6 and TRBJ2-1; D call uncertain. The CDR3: CASSYAEWLGEQFF. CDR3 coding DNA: TGTGCCAGCAGTTACGCGGAATGGCTCGGTGAGCAGTTCTTC.